This T cell receptor beta chain is from a study of T cells in Graves' hyperthyroidism and ophthalmopathy. Germline CDR1 KGHSY, CDR2 FQNENV. Trimming pared 0 bases from V and 8 bases from J, leaving 8 bases between. The CDR3 spans 14 residues. Amplification yielded TCR beta CDR3 regions, with RNA transcripts as the source. TCR CDR3 underwent first-round RT-PCR with the HTBI primer set. TCRdb reprocessed the multiplex PCR reads via MiXCR and lists one record per CDR3 protein. The sample consists of some 350,000 distinct CDR3 sequences, around a quarter of them appearing once. This receptor was identified in a man aged 50-60 years with Graves' hyperthyroidism. This sequence joins TRBV16 and TRBJ1-6; tentatively, D is TRBD1 (5 bases). The specimen sequenced was blood. CDR3 sequence: CASSQSETDSPLHF. DNA for the CDR3: TGTGCCAGCAGCCAATCAGAGACAGATTCACCCCTCCACTTT.